Below, one T cell receptor beta chain is given with its context. An approximately 130-subject validation cohort, separate from the approximately 720-subject first cohort, supplied the donors. The data are from a study of cytomegalovirus exposure and HLA in healthy donors. The CDR3 has 14 amino acids. CDR1 MDHEN and CDR2 SYDVKM come from the germline V gene. V was cut by 5 bases and J by 6 bases, with 16 bases left in between. This table comes from immunoSEQ multiplex PCR, and its TCRdb copy is limited to in-frame clones, with some not included. The sample contains about 130,000 clones, over 90% of which appear only once.

The chain links TRBV28 to TRBJ1-2; the D is unclear. Material for sequencing was PBMCs. This sequence originates from a woman aged 18-30 years in good health and CMV-seronegative. The CDR3 reads CASSSGQTLDGYTF. DNA for the CDR3: TGTGCCAGCAGTAGTGGGCAGACCTTGGATGGCTACACCTTC.